The TCR beta chain described here comes from a study of vaccination and CD4 T cells after COVID-19. Across the whole study: Cellular stimulation was performed using overlapping spike peptides derived from SARS-CoV-2, HCoV-NL63, HCoV-OC43 and HCoV-229E. For control cultures, the treatment was a CEFX pool, an HIV-1 Nef pool, or no peptide.

The treatment: roughly 10-day PBMC culture with coronavirus spike peptide pools or control peptides (ViraFEST assay). With peptide pools, ViraFEST first expanded antigen-specific T cells and afterwards sequenced their TCRs. In the case of this clonotype: Its antigen is currently unknown.

The Oncomine TCR Beta short-read assay was applied to DNA of cultured CD4+ T cells. TCRdb reprocessed the PCR reads with MiXCR, giving one entry per CDR3 protein. The sample contains some 17,000 distinct CDR3 sequences, roughly three fifths of which appear only once. Regarding the study as a whole: There was no significant change from roughly 21 to 40 median reactive clonotypes.

The sample taken for sequencing was CD4+ T cells from blood, cultured in vitro. The TCR was taken from a human donor who had recovered from COVID-19.

The CDR3 region has the DNA TGTGCCAGCAGCCAATCCTATAAGGCCCCCCGGAATGGCTACACCTTC. Its protein is CASSQSYKAPRNGYTF. The chain employs TRBV3-1 and TRBJ1-2; D unresolved. Trimming took 2 bases from V and 6 from J, leaving 19 bases between them. The CDR3 extends over 16 amino acids. Germline V gene sequence: CDR1 LGHDT, CDR2 YNNKEL (reference sequence).